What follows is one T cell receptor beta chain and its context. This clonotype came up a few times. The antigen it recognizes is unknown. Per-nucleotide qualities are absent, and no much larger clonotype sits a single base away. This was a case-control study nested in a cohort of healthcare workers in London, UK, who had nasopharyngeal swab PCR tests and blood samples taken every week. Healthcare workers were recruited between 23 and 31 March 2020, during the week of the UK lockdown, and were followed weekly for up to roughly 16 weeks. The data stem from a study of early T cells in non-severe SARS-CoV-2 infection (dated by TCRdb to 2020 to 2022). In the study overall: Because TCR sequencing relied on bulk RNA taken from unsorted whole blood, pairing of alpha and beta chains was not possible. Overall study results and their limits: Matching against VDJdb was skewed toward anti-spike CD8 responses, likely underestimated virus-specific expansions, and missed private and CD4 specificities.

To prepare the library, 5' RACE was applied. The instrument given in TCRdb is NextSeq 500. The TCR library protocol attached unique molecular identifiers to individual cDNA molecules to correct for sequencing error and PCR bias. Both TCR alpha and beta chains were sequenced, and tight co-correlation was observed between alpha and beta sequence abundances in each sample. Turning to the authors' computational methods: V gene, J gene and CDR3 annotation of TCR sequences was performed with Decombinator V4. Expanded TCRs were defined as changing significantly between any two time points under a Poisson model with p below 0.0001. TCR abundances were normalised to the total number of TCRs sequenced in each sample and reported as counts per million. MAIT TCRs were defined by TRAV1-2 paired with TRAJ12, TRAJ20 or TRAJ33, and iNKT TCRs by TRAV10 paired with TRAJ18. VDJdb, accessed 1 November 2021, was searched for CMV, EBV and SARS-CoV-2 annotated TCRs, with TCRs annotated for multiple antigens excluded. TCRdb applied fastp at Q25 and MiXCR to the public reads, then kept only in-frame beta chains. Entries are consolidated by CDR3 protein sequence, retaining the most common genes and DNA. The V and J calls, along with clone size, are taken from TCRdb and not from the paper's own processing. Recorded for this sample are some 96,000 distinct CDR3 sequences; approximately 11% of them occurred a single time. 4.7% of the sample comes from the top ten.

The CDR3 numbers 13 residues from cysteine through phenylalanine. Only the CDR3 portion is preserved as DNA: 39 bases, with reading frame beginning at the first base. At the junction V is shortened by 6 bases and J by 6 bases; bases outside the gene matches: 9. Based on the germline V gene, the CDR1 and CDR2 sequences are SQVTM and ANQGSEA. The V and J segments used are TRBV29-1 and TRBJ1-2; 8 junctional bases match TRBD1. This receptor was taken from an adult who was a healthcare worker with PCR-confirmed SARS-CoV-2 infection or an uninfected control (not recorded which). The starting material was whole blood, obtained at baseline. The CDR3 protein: CSVIPQGGNGYTF. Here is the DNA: TGCAGCGTCATACCACAGGGGGGAAATGGCTACACCTTC.